What follows is one T cell receptor (beta chain) and its context. Its antigen is currently unknown. This entry belongs to a study of T cells in Graves' hyperthyroidism and ophthalmopathy. Study-level information: Staff took peripheral blood when the initial diagnosis was made, before any treatment began. Notes on the study in general: Model output signaled ophthalmopathy a median approximately 6.2 months ahead of onset.

What was amplified from RNA transcripts were TCR beta CDR3 regions. The HTBI primer set served for first-round RT-PCR of the TCR CDR3. One entry per CDR3 protein, called by TCRdb with MiXCR from the multiplex PCR reads. The sample lists approximately 150,000 distinct CDR3 sequences, roughly 9.4% seen once, with more than 20% in the top ten. The sequence was collected from a woman aged 18-29 years with Graves' hyperthyroidism that later progressed to Graves' ophthalmopathy. The source material was blood.

The CDR3 region is CASSLGQGRLSGELFF. CDR3 DNA sequence: TGTGCCAGCAGCTTGGGTCAGGGGCGATTGTCCGGGGAGCTGTTTTTT. The J gene is TRBJ2-2, the V gene TRBV5-6, with D possibly being TRBD1 (6 bases). Germline loops: CDR1 SGHDT, CDR2 YYEEEE. The CDR3 is made up of 16 amino acids. Trimming took 0 bases from V and 6 from J, leaving 15 bases between them.